This T cell receptor beta chain was obtained from a study of blood T cells in healthy people across ages. Points on this clonotype: What it binds is not known.

Overall study results and limits: Researchers deemed the diversity estimates from one million T cells underestimates. Fewer expanded clones and more diversity marked long-lived versus aged donors.

Then a second PCR, running roughly 7 to 11 cycles, was carried out with a sample-barcoded 5' primer and a J-beta primer mix. Each cDNA molecule was tagged by a template-switch adaptor with 12 random nucleotides. TCRdb passed the 5' RACE reads through MiXCR, listing each CDR3 protein once. The top ten hold around 30% of the sample, which has approximately 830,000 distinct CDR3 sequences, about 62% seen once. CDR1 and CDR2 (germline): DFQATT, SNEGSKA (reference sequence). The CDR3 consists of 13 residues. V and J are TRBV20-1 and TRBJ2-5, with D perhaps being TRBD1 or TRBD2 (5 bases each). Near its end, the DNA agrees better with TRBJ2-7, so the J call may be wrong. This sequence originates from a man aged 25 to 45 in good health. The source material was blood. The CDR3 bases are TGCAGTGCTAGAGATCCCAGGGAGAACGAGCAGTACTTC. Its protein product is CSARDPRENEQYF.